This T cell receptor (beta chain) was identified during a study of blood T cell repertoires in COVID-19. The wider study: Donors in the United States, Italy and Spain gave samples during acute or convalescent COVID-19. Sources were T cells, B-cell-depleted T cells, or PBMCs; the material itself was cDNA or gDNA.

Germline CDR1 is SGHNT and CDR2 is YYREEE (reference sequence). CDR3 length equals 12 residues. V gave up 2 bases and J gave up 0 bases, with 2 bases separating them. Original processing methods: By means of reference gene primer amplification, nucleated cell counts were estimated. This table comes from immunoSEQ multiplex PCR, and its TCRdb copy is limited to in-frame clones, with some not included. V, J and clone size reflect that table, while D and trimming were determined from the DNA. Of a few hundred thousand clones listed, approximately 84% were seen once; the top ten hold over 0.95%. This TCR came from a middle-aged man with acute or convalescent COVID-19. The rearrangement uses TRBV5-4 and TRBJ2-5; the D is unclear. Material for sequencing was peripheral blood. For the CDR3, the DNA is TGTGCCAGCAGCTTCAACCAAGAGACCCAGTACTTC. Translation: CASSFNQETQYF.